The present entry profiles one TCR beta chain with its context. Its cognate antigen is unknown. Assay used: immunoSEQ multiplex PCR; TCRdb lists only in-frame clones, some missing. The sample has roughly 73,000 clones, 80% to 90% seen once. These data come from a study of OX40 agonist ivuxolimab in advanced cancers. Study-wide background: Patients received the agonistic anti-OX40 (CD134) antibody ivuxolimab. The group had a mean age of about 65 years, ranged from about 20 to 80, and was 80% to 85% male. General study points: Among patients with partial responses at 0.1-3.0 mg/kg, clonal expansion was among the lowest. CD8+ T cells showed, on average, more clonal expansion than CD4+ cells.

The V gene's germline CDR1 is SGHTA and CDR2 FQGNSA. V lost 4 bases, J lost 3 bases, and 19 bases lay in between. This CDR3 is built from 16 residues. The sequence derives from an adult with an advanced solid tumor such as melanoma, head and neck, liver or kidney cancer. Sample: CD4+ or CD8+ T cells sorted from blood, taken in a trial of the OX40 agonist ivuxolimab. The chain joins TRBV7-2 to TRBJ2-7; D perhaps matches TRBD1 (5 bases). The CDR3 DNA reads as TGTGCCAGCAGCTCCCGTAAAGGGGAAGTATTCTACGAGCAGTACTTC. Translating gives CASSSRKGEVFYEQYF.